The rows below give T cell receptor beta chains drawn from one sample of a study of PD-1 blockade in classical Hodgkin lymphoma. Repertoires were generated with immunoSEQ multiplex PCR, while TCRdb's copy carries only in-frame clones and drops some. Among roughly 46,000 clones listed, roughly 80% were seen once. The source material was peripheral blood mononuclear cells (PBMCs), sampled before the fourth cycle of nivolumab. These receptors were obtained from a human donor with classical Hodgkin lymphoma. CDR3s include the opening cysteine and the closing phenylalanine or tryptophan. D genes are given only for firm matches. Part of the rows lack a size; the others show once, few, many or a class for expanded clones.

D: .
size: .
J: TRBJ2-1
length: 14
V: TRBV6-5
DNA: TGTGCCAGCAGCCGATCGACTGGAACCAATGAGCAGTTCTTC
CDR3: CASSRSTGTNEQFF

D: .
size: many
J: TRBJ1-4
length: 13
V: TRBV27
DNA: TGTGCCAGCAGTGGGGACGGGGGGGAAAAACTGTTTTTT
CDR3: CASSGDGGEKLFF

D: .
size: .
J: TRBJ2-2
length: 15
V: TRBV19
DNA: TGTGCCAGTAGTCCCGGGAGTCCGAACACCGGGGAGCTGTTTTTT
CDR3: CASSPGSPNTGELFF

D: .
size: .
J: TRBJ2-7
length: 16
V: TRBV6-6
DNA: TGTGCCAGCAACAATAGGGATTTACAGGGAACCTACGAGCAGTACTTC
CDR3: CASNNRDLQGTYEQYF

D: TRBD1
size: .
J: TRBJ2-2
length: 15
V: TRBV11-2
DNA: TGTGCCAGCAGTCCGGGACAGGGGTACACCGGGGAGCTGTTTTTT
CDR3: CASSPGQGYTGELFF

D: TRBD1
size: few
J: TRBJ1-3
length: 13
V: TRBV11-2
DNA: TGTGCCAGCAGCTCGGACAGGGTAAACACCATATATTTT
CDR3: CASSSDRVNTIYF

D: .
size: .
J: TRBJ2-5
length: 14
V: TRBV9
DNA: TGTGCCAGCAGCGTAGATCCAGGTGGGGAGACCCAGTACTTC
CDR3: CASSVDPGGETQYF

D: .
size: .
J: TRBJ2-1
length: 16
V: TRBV21-1
DNA: TGTGCCAGCAGCAAAGAGGAGCAGGGTCCCTACAATGAGCAGTTCTTC
CDR3: CASSKEEQGPYNEQFF

D: TRBD2
size: .
J: TRBJ2-2
length: 15
V: TRBV13
DNA: TGTGCCAGCTCCAGGGGGACTAGCTCCACCGGGGAGCTGTTTTTT
CDR3: CASSRGTSSTGELFF

D: .
size: .
J: TRBJ1-1
length: 12
V: TRBV10-3
DNA: TGTGCCATCAGTGACCGGTGGACTGAAGCTTTCTTT
CDR3: CAISDRWTEAFF

D: TRBD1
size: .
J: TRBJ1-2
length: 13
V: TRBV28
DNA: TGTGCCAGCAGTTTCCGCCGGACAGGCGGCTACACCTTC
CDR3: CASSFRRTGGYTF

D: .
size: .
J: TRBJ2-7
length: 14
V: TRBV7-2
DNA: TGTGCCAGCAGCTTAGCCGGGCCCTCCTACGAGCAGTACTTC
CDR3: CASSLAGPSYEQYF

D: .
size: .
J: TRBJ2-7
length: 13
V: TRBV30
DNA: TGTGCCTGGAGTGGGAACCGATCCTACGAGCAGTACTTC
CDR3: CAWSGNRSYEQYF

D: TRBD2
size: .
J: TRBJ2-1
length: 21
V: TRBV12-5
DNA: TGTGCTAGTGGTTTGAGGGAGAAACTTAGTCTAGCGGGAGGGCCGGGGAATGAGCAGTTCTTC
CDR3: CASGLREKLSLAGGPGNEQFF

D: TRBD1
size: .
J: TRBJ2-7
length: 13
V: TRBV5-1
DNA: TGCGCCAGCTTGGACAGGGCGGGATACGAGCAGTACTTC
CDR3: CASLDRAGYEQYF

D: .
size: .
J: TRBJ2-1
length: 13
V: TRBV7-5
DNA: TGTGCCAGCAGCCGGATACTAGTAGCCGAGCAGTTCTTC
CDR3: CASSRILVAEQFF

D: TRBD1
size: once
J: TRBJ2-1
length: 16
V: TRBV19
DNA: TGTGCCAGTAGTATCGATTGGGGGACAGGGGGCAATGAGCAGTTCTTC
CDR3: CASSIDWGTGGNEQFF

D: .
size: .
J: TRBJ1-1
length: 14
V: TRBV5-6
DNA: TGTGCCAGCAGCCCGATACAGGGGAACACTGAAGCTTTCTTT
CDR3: CASSPIQGNTEAFF

D: TRBD1
size: .
J: TRBJ1-1
length: 13
V: TRBV5-1
DNA: TGCGCCAGCAGCTTAGAACAGGGGACTGAAGCTTTCTTT
CDR3: CASSLEQGTEAFF

D: TRBD1
size: .
J: TRBJ2-7
length: 16
V: TRBV6-1
DNA: TGTGCCAGCAGTGGATGGACCGGGACAGGGTCCCACGAGCAGTACTTC
CDR3: CASSGWTGTGSHEQYF

D: .
size: .
J: TRBJ1-2
length: 16
V: TRBV7-9
DNA: TGTGCCAGCAGCTTAGCCACAGCATGGACGGAGGGTGGCTACACCTTC
CDR3: CASSLATAWTEGGYTF

D: TRBD2
size: .
J: TRBJ2-7
length: 15
V: TRBV25-1
DNA: TGTGCCAGCAGTGATGTGGGCGGGAGTTCCTACGAGCAGTACTTC
CDR3: CASSDVGGSSYEQYF

D: .
size: .
J: TRBJ2-6
length: 17
V: TRBV7-2
DNA: TGTGCCAGCAGCTTTCCCCTCTCTCGAATCGGGGCCAACGTCCTGACTTTC
CDR3: CASSFPLSRIGANVLTF

D: TRBD2
size: .
J: TRBJ2-1
length: 12
V: TRBV19
DNA: TGTGCCAGCGGGAGGGCCTACAATGAGCAGTTCTTC
CDR3: CASGRAYNEQFF

D: .
size: .
J: TRBJ2-5
length: 14
V: TRBV7-2
DNA: TGTGCCAGCAGCTTAATGACCTCTAAGGAGACCCAGTACTTC
CDR3: CASSLMTSKETQYF

D: TRBD1
size: .
J: TRBJ2-2
length: 15
V: TRBV19
DNA: TGTGCCAGTAGTACTCCAGGGGGCAACACCGGGGAGCTGTTTTTT
CDR3: CASSTPGGNTGELFF

D: TRBD2
size: .
J: TRBJ2-5
length: 15
V: TRBV5-1
DNA: TGCGCCAGCACCCCGGGACTAGCGGACCAAGAGACCCAGTACTTC
CDR3: CASTPGLADQETQYF

D: .
size: .
J: TRBJ2-7
length: 15
V: TRBV7-2
DNA: TGTGCCAGCAGCTTACGGAGGGAGAGAGGAGTCGAGCAGTACTTC
CDR3: CASSLRRERGVEQYF

D: .
size: .
J: TRBJ1-2
length: 11
V: TRBV29-1
DNA: TGCAGCGTTCCAGGGGTTAACGGCTACACCTTC
CDR3: CSVPGVNGYTF

D: TRBD1
size: .
J: TRBJ2-7
length: 13
V: TRBV27
DNA: TGTGCCAGCAGTTTGTCCGGGACAGTTGAGCAGTACTTC
CDR3: CASSLSGTVEQYF

D: .
size: once
J: TRBJ2-7
length: 12
V: TRBV18
DNA: TGTGCCAGCTCACAGGACAGCTACGAGCAGTACTTC
CDR3: CASSQDSYEQYF

D: TRBD2
size: .
J: TRBJ2-3
length: 18
V: TRBV15
DNA: TGTGCCACCAGGTCGACTAGCGCGAAGGCTTCGGGCACAGATACGCAGTATTTT
CDR3: CATRSTSAKASGTDTQYF

D: .
size: few
J: TRBJ1-5
length: 15
V: TRBV9
DNA: TGTGCCAGCAGCTCAGCAGGGGTTGGCAATCAGCCCCAGCATTTT
CDR3: CASSSAGVGNQPQHF

D: .
size: .
J: TRBJ2-7
length: 15
V: TRBV2
DNA: TGTGCCAGCCAAGGCCGGGTCCTAGGGAACTACGAGCAGTACTTC
CDR3: CASQGRVLGNYEQYF

D: .
size: medium-sized
J: TRBJ1-1
length: 13
V: TRBV13
DNA: TGTGCCAGCAGCCGTACAGAGAACACTGAAGCTTTCTTT
CDR3: CASSRTENTEAFF

D: TRBD1
size: .
J: TRBJ1-6
length: 14
V: TRBV2
DNA: TGTGCCAGCAGTGGGGACAGGATTAATTCACCCCTCCACTTT
CDR3: CASSGDRINSPLHF

D: .
size: .
J: TRBJ2-7
length: 15
V: TRBV5-8
DNA: TGTGCCAGCAGCTTGAGCGGACACCACGACTACGAGCAGTACTTC
CDR3: CASSLSGHHDYEQYF